This T cell receptor beta chain was found in a study of regulatory T cells in long-lasting Graves disease. Study findings and constraints: Newly diagnosed Graves' patients had higher TCR diversity than persistent ones.

CDR1 and CDR2 from the germline V gene are SGHAT and FQDESV (reference sequence). The CDR3 runs 14 residues. V was shortened by 6 bases and J by 1 base, with 12 bases between the two germline ends. This clonotype was observed many times. Its antigen is currently unknown. Time point of the sample: persistent/refractory GD, antithyroid drugs over 5 years with positive TRAb. PBMC-extracted RNA yielded the TCR library. Blood from the periphery, 8 to 9.5 milliliters in all, was drawn into EDTA tubes. Sequencing libraries for TCR beta were prepared with iRepertoire HTBI primers and Arm-PCR of CDR3 regions. TCRdb re-derived calls from the multiplex PCR reads in MiXCR, one entry per CDR3 protein. The repertoire holds more than 300,000 distinct CDR3 sequences, with about 20% as singletons.

The sequence came from a female donor with Graves disease. The V and J genes are TRBV11-1 and TRBJ1-1, with D possibly being TRBD1 (5 bases). The source material was peripheral blood mononuclear cells (PBMCs), sampled when the disease was refractory, from a patient treated with antithyroid drugs. CDR3 sequence reads: CASSGKGRNTEAFF. The CDR3 nucleotides are TGTGCCAGCAGTGGGAAGGGACGGAACACTGAAGCTTTCTTT. The variable domain in full, completed from reference TRBV11-1 and TRBJ1-1, reads EAEVAQSPRYKITEKSQAVAFWCDPISGHATLYWYRQILGQGPELLVQFQDESVVDDSQLPKDRFSAERLKGVDSTLKIQPAELGDSAMYLCASSGKGRNTEAFFGQGTRLTVV.